One sample yielded the 10 T cell receptor beta chains listed below, sequenced in a study of cytomegalovirus exposure and HLA in healthy donors. Primers included in the PCR were 60 Vbeta and 13 Jbeta primers. TCRdb's table, derived via immunoSEQ multiplex PCR, lists solely in-frame clones and lacks some. Of about 160,000 clones detected, 60% to 80% appear once; the ten largest clones hold 1.4%. The sample taken for sequencing was PBMCs. Receptors originate from a woman in her 30s in good health and CMV-seronegative.

The count of this clone is one. The chain carries TRBV5-1 and TRBJ1-1, with D possibly being TRBD1 (5 bases). V was clipped by 3 bases and J by 0 bases, with 15 bases between them. This CDR3 has 16 amino acids. Per the germline V gene, CDR1 is SGHRS and CDR2 is YFSETQ. The CDR3 sequence: CASSSYGRGMNTEAFF. The CDR3 DNA reads as TGCGCCAGCAGCTCTTACGGGAGGGGAATGAACACTGAAGCTTTCTTT.

This clone appeared a few times. DNA of the CDR3: TGTGCCAGCAGTTATCGACAGGGTTTATCCGGGGAGCTGTTTTTT. It encodes CASSYRQGLSGELFF. The rearrangement joins TRBV2 to TRBJ2-2; the match to TRBD1 covers 7 bases. CDR1 is SNHLY and CDR2 is FYNNEI in the germline V gene. The CDR3 covers 15 residues. Germline trimming cut 5 bases from V and 6 bases from J; bases unmatched to any gene: 9.

The V call is TRBV5-1, the J call TRBJ2-5; D uncertain. Trimming took 3 bases from V and 1 from J, leaving 10 bases between them. The CDR3 has 14 amino acids. From germline, CDR1 is SGHRS and CDR2 YFSETQ. CDR3 amino acids: CASSSPLSQETQYF. CDR3 sequence (DNA): TGCGCCAGCAGCTCCCCACTAAGCCAAGAGACCCAGTACTTC.

The chain recombines TRBV5-1 with TRBJ1-1, with D possibly being TRBD1 (5 bases). V gave up 7 bases and J gave up 1 base, with 11 bases separating them. The CDR3 has 13 residues. Germline V lookup: CDR1 SGHRS, CDR2 YFSETQ. In DNA form, the CDR3 reads TGCGCCAGCGGTCCCGGGGGGAACACTGAAGCTTTCTTT. It encodes CASGPGGNTEAFF.

This rearrangement joins TRBV27 to TRBJ2-6; D possibly corresponds to TRBD2 (6 bases). Trimming removed 6 bases from V and 2 bases from J, with 14 bases in between. The CDR3 contains 16 residues. The germline gives CDR1 MNHEY, CDR2 SMNVEV (reference sequence). CDR3 nucleotides: TGTGCCAGCAGCCGCTCCCCGGGGGCTGGGGCCAACGTCCTGACTTTC. This gives the protein CASSRSPGAGANVLTF. The complete variable domain, with remaining parts taken from reference TRBV27 and TRBJ2-6, reads EAQVTQNPRYLITVTGKKLTVTCSQNMNHEYMSWYRQDPGLGLRQIYYSMNVEVTDKGDVPEGYKVSRKEKRNFPLILESPSPNQTSLYFCASSRSPGAGANVLTFGAGSRLTVL.

The V gene is TRBV11-3, the J gene TRBJ2-1, with D perhaps matching TRBD2 (7 bases). CDR1 and CDR2 from the germline V gene are SGHNT and YENEEA. Deletions cut 5 bases from V and 4 bases from J, with 12 bases between. The CDR3 covers 14 residues. The CDR3 is CASSRAGAYNEQFF. CDR3 sequence (DNA): TGTGCCAGCAGCCGGGCGGGGGCGTACAATGAGCAGTTCTTC.

This clone has just a few counts. The same CDR3 can be traced to other DNA sequences in this sample. The chain carries TRBV30 and TRBJ2-5, with 7 bases fitting TRBD1. The length of the CDR3 is 12 residues. Germline V lookup: CDR1 GTSNPN, CDR2 SVGIG (reference sequence). J was trimmed by 5 bases and V by 0 bases; bases with no gene match: 0. CDR3 sequence (DNA): TGTGCCTGGAGTGTAGGGGGCGAGACCCAGTACTTC. As protein: CAWSVGGETQYF.

This clone showed up just a few times. This chain uses TRBV19 with TRBJ1-2; weak D call: TRBD1 (5 bases). The ends were cut back, 7 bases at V and 4 bases at J, with 22 bases in the middle. This CDR3 contains 16 residues. CDR1 and CDR2 (germline): LNHDA, SQIVND (reference sequence). For the CDR3, the DNA is TGTGCCAGTACCAAGACGGTCCAGGGCCCTTTCTATGGCTACACCTTC. Encoded protein: CASTKTVQGPFYGYTF.

This chain connects TRBV5-1 to TRBJ2-1; TRBD1 aligns across 10 bases. Per germline, CDR1 SGHRS and CDR2 YFSETQ. The CDR3 consists of 15 residues. Trimming took 4 bases from V and 7 from J; bases not matched to a gene: 8. The CDR3 sequence: CASSNRDRGENEQFF. The CDR3 coding sequence is TGCGCCAGCAGCAACCGGGACAGGGGCGAGAATGAGCAGTTCTTC.

This clone has a single count. The chain links TRBV12-5 to TRBJ2-7; 16 bases line up with TRBD2. V dropped 5 bases and J dropped 4; count of bases not matched to a gene: 5. The CDR3 runs to 16 residues. Germline CDR1 reads LGHNT; CDR2 reads FRNRAP. The CDR3 nucleotides read TGTGCTAGTGGTGTAGGGACTAGCGGGGGGGCATACGAGCAGTACTTC. It specifies CASGVGTSGGAYEQYF.